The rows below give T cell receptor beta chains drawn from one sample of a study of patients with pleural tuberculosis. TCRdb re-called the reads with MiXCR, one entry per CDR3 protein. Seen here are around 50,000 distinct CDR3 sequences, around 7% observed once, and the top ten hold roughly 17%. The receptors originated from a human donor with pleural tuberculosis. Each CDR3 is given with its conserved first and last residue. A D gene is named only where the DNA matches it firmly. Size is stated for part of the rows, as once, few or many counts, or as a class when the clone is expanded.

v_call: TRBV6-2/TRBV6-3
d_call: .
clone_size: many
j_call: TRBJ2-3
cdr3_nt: TGTGCCAGCAGTTACCCGGACGTAGACACAGATACGCAGTATTTT
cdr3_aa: CASSYPDVDTDTQYF

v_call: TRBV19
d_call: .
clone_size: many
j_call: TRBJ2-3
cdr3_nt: TGTGCCAGTAGCGCATACGGGGGGCCTCCCACAGATACGCAGTATTTT
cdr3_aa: CASSAYGGPPTDTQYF

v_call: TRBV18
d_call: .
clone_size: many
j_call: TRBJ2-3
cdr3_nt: TGTGCCAGCTCACCAGAGGAGGATACGCAGTATTTT
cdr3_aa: CASSPEEDTQYF

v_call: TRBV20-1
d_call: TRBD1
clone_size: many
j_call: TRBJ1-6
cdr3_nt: TGCAGTGCTAGAGATGGGACAGCAAATTCACCCCTCCACTTT
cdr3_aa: CSARDGTANSPLHF

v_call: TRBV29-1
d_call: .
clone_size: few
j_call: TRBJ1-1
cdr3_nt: TGCAGCGCCAACATCCAGCGGAACACTGAAGCTTTCTTT
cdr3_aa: CSANIQRNTEAFF

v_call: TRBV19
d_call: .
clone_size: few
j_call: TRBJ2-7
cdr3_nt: TGTGCCAGTAGCGCGGGAAGGTCCTACGAGCAGTACTTC
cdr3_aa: CASSAGRSYEQYF

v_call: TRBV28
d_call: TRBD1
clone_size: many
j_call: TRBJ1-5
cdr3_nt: TGTGCCAGCAGTCCTAGGGGACAGGGCCATCAGCCCCAGCATTTT
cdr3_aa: CASSPRGQGHQPQHF

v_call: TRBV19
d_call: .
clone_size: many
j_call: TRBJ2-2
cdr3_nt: TGTGCCAGTAGTGAGACCGGGGAGCTGTTTTTT
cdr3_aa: CASSETGELFF

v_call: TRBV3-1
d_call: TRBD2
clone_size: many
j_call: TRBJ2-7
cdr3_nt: TGTGCCAGCAGCCAAGGGACTAGCGCAACCTACGAGCAGTACTTC
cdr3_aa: CASSQGTSATYEQYF

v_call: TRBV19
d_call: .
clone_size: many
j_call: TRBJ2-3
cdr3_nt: TGTGCCAGTAGTATCTCAGACGGCACAGATACGCAGTATTTT
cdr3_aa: CASSISDGTDTQYF

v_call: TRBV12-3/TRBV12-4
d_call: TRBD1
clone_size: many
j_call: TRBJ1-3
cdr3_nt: TGTGCCAGCAGTTGGACAGGCTCTTCTGGAAACACCATATATTTT
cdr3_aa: CASSWTGSSGNTIYF

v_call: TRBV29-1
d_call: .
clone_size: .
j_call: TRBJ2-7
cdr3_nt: TGCAGCGTTCTGGCGGGGAGCTCCTACGAGCAGTACTTC
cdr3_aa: CSVLAGSSYEQYF

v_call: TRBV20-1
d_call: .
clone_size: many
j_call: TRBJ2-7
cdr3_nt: TGCAGTGCTAGAGATCTTAGGGAGTTGGCCTACGAGCAGTACTTC
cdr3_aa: CSARDLRELAYEQYF

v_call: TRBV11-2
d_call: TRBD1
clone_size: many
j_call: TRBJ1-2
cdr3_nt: TGTGCCAGCAGACCCAGACAGGGTGGTGGCTACACCTTC
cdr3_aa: CASRPRQGGGYTF

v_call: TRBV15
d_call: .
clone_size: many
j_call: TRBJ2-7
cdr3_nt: TGTGCCACCAGCAGAGATCCTTTTGGGGAGGAGCGCGAGCAGTACTTC
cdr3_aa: CATSRDPFGEEREQYF

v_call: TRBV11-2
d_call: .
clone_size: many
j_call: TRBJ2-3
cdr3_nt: TGTGCCAGCAGCTTACCCCCACCGGGAGTGGATACGCAGTATTTT
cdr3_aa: CASSLPPPGVDTQYF

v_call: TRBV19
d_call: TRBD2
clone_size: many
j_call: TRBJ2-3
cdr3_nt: TGTGCCAGTAGTAGGTCGCTAGCGGGTTCCACAGATACGCAGTATTTT
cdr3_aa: CASSRSLAGSTDTQYF

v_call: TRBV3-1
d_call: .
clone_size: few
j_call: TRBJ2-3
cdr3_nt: TGTGCCAGCAGCCAAGACCAGGGTGCAGCAGATACGCAGTATTTT
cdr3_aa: CASSQDQGAADTQYF

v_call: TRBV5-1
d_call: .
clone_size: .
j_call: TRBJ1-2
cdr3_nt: TGCGCCAGCAGCTTGAGCCAGAACAATGGCTACACCTTC
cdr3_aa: CASSLSQNNGYTF

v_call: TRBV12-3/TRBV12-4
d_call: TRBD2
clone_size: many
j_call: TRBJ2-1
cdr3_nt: TGTGCCAGCAGTCTAGCGGGAGCCGACTACAATGAGCAGTTCTTC
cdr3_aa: CASSLAGADYNEQFF

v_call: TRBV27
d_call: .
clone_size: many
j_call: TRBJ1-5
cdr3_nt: TGTGCCAGCAGTTTATCCCCAGGAACTGTGAGCAATCAGCCCCAGCATTTT
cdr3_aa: CASSLSPGTVSNQPQHF

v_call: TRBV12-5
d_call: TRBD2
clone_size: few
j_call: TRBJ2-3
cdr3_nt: TGTGCTAGTGGTTTGGGGACTAGCTCTACAGATACGCAGTATTTT
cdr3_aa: CASGLGTSSTDTQYF

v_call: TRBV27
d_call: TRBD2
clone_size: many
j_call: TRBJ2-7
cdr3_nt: TGTGCCAGTTCGGGGGGAGGGCCGCACGAGCAGTACTTC
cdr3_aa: CASSGGGPHEQYF

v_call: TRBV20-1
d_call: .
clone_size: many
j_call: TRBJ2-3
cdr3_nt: TGCAGTGCTAGACGAGGCGGTAGCACAGATACGCAGTATTTT
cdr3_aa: CSARRGGSTDTQYF

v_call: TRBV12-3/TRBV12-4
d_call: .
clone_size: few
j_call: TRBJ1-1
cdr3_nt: TGTGCCAGCACTACCTGGGCCCAGAACACTGAAGCTTTCTTT
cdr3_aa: CASTTWAQNTEAFF

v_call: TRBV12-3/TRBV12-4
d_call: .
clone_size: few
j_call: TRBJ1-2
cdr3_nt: TGTGCCAGCAGTCCGGACGGAGCGGGCTATGGCTACACCTTC
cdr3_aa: CASSPDGAGYGYTF

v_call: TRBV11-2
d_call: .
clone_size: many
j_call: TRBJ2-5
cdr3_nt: TGTGCCAGCAGCCAGCAGAAAGAGACCCAGTACTTC
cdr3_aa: CASSQQKETQYF

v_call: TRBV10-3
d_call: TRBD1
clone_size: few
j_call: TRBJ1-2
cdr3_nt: TGTGCCATCAGTGATGAGACAGGGGGCCTGGATGGCTACACCTTC
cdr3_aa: CAISDETGGLDGYTF

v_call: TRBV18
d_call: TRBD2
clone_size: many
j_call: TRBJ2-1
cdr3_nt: TGTGCCAGCTCACCCACTAGCGGGAGGGAGGATGAGCAGTTCTTC
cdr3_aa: CASSPTSGREDEQFF

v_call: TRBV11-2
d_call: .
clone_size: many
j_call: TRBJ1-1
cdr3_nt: TGTGCCAGCAGCTCCTATAGGACTGAAGCTTTCTTT
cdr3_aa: CASSSYRTEAFF

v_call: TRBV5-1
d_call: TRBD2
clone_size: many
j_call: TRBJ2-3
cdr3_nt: TGCGCCAGCAGCTTGTGGGGGACTAGCGGTGCAGATACGCAGTATTTT
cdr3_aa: CASSLWGTSGADTQYF

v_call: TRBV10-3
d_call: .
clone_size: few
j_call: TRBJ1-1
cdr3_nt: TGTGCCATCAGTGAGGGGCGGACCGTGGGAAGGAACACTGAAGCTTTCTTT
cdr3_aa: CAISEGRTVGRNTEAFF

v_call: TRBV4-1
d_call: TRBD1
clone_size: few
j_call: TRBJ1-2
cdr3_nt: TGCGCCAGCGGCCAAGGACAGGGTACCTATGGCTACACCTTC
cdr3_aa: CASGQGQGTYGYTF

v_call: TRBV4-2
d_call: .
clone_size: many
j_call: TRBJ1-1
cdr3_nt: TGTGCCAGCAGCCAAGTACACCGGCAGAACACTGAAGCTTTCTTT
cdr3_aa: CASSQVHRQNTEAFF

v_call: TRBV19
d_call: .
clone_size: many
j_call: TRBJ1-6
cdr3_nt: TGTGCCAGTACCCCGTCCAGGACAGCGCGGGGAACCCTCCACTTT
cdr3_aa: CASTPSRTARGTLHF

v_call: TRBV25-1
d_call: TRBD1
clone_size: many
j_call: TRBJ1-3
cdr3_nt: TGTGCCAGCAGTGTCCCCAGGGGGTCTGGAACCACCATATATTTT
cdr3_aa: CASSVPRGSGTTIYF

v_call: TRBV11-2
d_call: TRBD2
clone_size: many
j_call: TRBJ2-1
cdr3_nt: TGTGCCAGCAGCCCGACTAGCGGGGGCAATGAGCAGTTCTTC
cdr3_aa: CASSPTSGGNEQFF

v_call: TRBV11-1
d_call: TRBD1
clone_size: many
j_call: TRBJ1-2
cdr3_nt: TGTGCCAGCAGCTACGGACAGGAGAGGGTTGGCTACACCTTC
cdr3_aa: CASSYGQERVGYTF

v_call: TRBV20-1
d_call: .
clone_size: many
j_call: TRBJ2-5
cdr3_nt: TGCAGTGTAAGGGCAGGCGGGACCCAGTACTTC
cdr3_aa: CSVRAGGTQYF

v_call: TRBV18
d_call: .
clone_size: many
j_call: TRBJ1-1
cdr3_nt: TGTGCCAGCTCACCCAGGCCAGAGACACCCCTGAACACTGAAGCTTTCTTT
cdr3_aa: CASSPRPETPLNTEAFF

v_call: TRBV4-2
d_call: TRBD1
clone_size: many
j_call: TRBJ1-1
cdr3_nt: TGTGCCAGCAGCCACCCCGACAGGGACACTGAAGCTTTCTTT
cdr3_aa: CASSHPDRDTEAFF

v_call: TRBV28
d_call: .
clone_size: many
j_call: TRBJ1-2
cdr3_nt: TGTGCCAGCAGTTCAACAGGACCCAACTATGGCTACACCTTC
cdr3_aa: CASSSTGPNYGYTF

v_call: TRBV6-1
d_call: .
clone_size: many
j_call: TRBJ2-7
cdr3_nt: TGTGCCAGCACGGGTGGGTACGGGGGTTCCGAGCAGTACTTC
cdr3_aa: CASTGGYGGSEQYF

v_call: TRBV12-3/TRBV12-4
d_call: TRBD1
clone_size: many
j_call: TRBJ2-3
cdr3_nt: TGTGCCAGCAGTTCATTGGGACAGGGCACAGATACGCAGTATTTT
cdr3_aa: CASSSLGQGTDTQYF

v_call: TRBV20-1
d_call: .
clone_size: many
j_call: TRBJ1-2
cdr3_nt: TGCAGTGCTAGAGATGGCAGGGACTATGGCTACACCTTC
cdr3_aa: CSARDGRDYGYTF

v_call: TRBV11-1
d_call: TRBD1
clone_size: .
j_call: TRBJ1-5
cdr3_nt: TGTGCCAGCAGCTATGGGGGACAGGGGATCAATCAGCCCCAGCATTTT
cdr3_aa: CASSYGGQGINQPQHF

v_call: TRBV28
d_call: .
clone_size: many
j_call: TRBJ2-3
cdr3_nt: TGTGCCAGCAGTTTTAGTGGGGGCCGGGTCACAGATACGCAGTATTTT
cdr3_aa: CASSFSGGRVTDTQYF

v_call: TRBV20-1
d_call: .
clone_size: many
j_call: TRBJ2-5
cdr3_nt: TGCAGTGCTCCCGAGGTGGGAAGCGAGACCCAGTACTTC
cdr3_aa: CSAPEVGSETQYF

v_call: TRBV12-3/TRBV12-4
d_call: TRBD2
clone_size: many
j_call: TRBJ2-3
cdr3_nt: TGTGCCAGCAGTCGACTAGCGGGGAACACAGATACGCAGTATTTT
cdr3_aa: CASSRLAGNTDTQYF

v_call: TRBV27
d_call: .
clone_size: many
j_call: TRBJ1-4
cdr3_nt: TGTGCCAGCAGGGAGACGTGGGAGGATAGAGGGGAACTGTTTTTT
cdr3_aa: CASRETWEDRGELFF

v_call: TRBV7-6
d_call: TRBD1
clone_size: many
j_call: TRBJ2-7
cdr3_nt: TGTGCCAGCAGCTGGGGACAGGGGGCGAACGAGCAGTACTTC
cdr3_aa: CASSWGQGANEQYF

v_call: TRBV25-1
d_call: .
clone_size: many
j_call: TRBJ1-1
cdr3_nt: TGTGCCAGCGAGGCGGGCACTGAAGCTTTCTTT
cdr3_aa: CASEAGTEAFF

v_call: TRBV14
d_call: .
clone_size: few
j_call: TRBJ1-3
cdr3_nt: TGTGCCAGCAGACAATCCCGAGACAGACGCTCTGGAAACACCATATGTTTT
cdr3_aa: CASRQSRDRRSGNTICF

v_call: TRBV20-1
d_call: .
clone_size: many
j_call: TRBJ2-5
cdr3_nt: TGCAGTGCTAGAGGGACAGTCATGCAGACCCAGTACTTC
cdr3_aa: CSARGTVMQTQYF

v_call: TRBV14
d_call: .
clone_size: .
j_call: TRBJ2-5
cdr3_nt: TGTGCCAGCAGCCAGGGGTTAATTGAGACCCAGTACTTC
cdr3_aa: CASSQGLIETQYF

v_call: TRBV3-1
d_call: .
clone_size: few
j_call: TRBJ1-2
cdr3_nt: TGTGCCAGCAGCCAAGATACGGGGGGCGATGGCTACACCTTC
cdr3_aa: CASSQDTGGDGYTF

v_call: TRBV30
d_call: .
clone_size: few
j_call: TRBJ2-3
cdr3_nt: TGTGCCTGGAAAAGGGAGGCAGATACGCAGTATTTT
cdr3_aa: CAWKREADTQYF

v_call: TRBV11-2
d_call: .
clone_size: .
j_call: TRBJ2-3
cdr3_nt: TGTGCCAGCAGCTTTGTGGGAGCGGGCACAGGTACGCAGTATTTT
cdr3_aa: CASSFVGAGTGTQYF

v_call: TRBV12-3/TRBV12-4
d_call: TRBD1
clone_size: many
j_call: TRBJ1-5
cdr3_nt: TGTGCCAGCAGTTTCGGACAGGTTACAGGCAATCAGCCCCAGCATTTT
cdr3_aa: CASSFGQVTGNQPQHF

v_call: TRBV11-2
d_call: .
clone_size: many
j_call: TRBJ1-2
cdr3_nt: TGTGCCAGCAGCCCGACGGAATATGGCTACACCTTC
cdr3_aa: CASSPTEYGYTF